This T cell receptor beta chain derives from a study of cytomegalovirus exposure and HLA in healthy donors. Researchers ran the PCR with 60 Vbeta and 13 Jbeta primers. In the original processing: About 80 million unique TCR beta chains, roughly 11 million of them shared, were counted by a later analysis. TCRdb's copy holds only in-frame clones and misses some; the assay was immunoSEQ multiplex PCR. V, J and clone size reflect that table, while D and trimming were determined from the DNA. The data contain about 160,000 clones, 60% to 85% of them singletons. Study-wide points: Previous analysis showed most TCR beta V segments were productive about 87% or about 30% of the time.

This clone was picked up a small number of times. The antigen is unknown. The clonotype was recovered from a man in his fifties or sixties in good health and CMV-seropositive. The specimen was PBMCs.

CDR3 coding DNA: TGTGCCAGTAGCCGCTCGGCGCAGGGTACCCCTGGGGCCAACGTCCTGACTTTC. Translating gives CASSRSAQGTPGANVLTF. The J gene is TRBJ2-6, the V gene TRBV19; TRBD1 might be the D (5 bases). The CDR3 has 18 amino acids. Germline CDR1 LNHDA, CDR2 SQIVND (reference sequence). The ends were cut back, 6 bases at V and 2 bases at J, with 20 bases in the middle.